What follows is one TCR beta chain and its context. In the study's own analysis: Reference gene primers were amplified, and this amplification served to estimate nucleated cell counts. TCRdb's copy holds only in-frame clones and misses some; the assay was immunoSEQ multiplex PCR. V, J and clone size are those of that table, while D and trimming were read from the DNA. The sample has some 200,000 clones; 80% to 90% are singletons. The record originates from a study of blood T cell repertoires in COVID-19. The overall study: Acute and convalescent COVID-19 specimens originated in the United States, Italy and Spain. T cells, B-cell-depleted T cells, or PBMCs supplied cDNA or gDNA.

This receptor was identified in a woman in her late teens or twenties who had recovered from COVID-19. The specimen was peripheral blood.

CDR3 residues: CASSETGWTGTNTGELFF. As DNA, the CDR3 is TGTGCCAGCAGCGAAACGGGGTGGACAGGGACCAACACCGGGGAGCTGTTTTTT. This chain links TRBV13 with TRBJ2-2, with TRBD1 matching over 8 bases. The CDR3 extends over 18 amino acids. After removal of 5 bases from V and 2 bases from J, the junction contained 13 bases not matched to a gene. From germline, CDR1 is PRHDT and CDR2 FYEKMQ (reference sequence).